This T cell receptor (beta chain) was sequenced during a study of Graves' ophthalmopathy and Graves' hyperthyroidism. The table lists this clonotype with many counts. The CDR3 is 14 residues long. The germline V and J ends were trimmed by 4 bases and 7 bases, with 12 bases remaining between them. CDR1 and CDR2 (germline): SGHRS, YFSETQ. Moderate-to-severe activity, with CAS ≥3, NOSPECS ≥4 and duration under 3 months, characterized the donors with ophthalmopathy. Orbital computed tomography, together with clinical symptoms, serum thyroxine, TRAb and thyroid ultrasound, was used for diagnosis. Amplifying from RNA transcripts, the study obtained TCR beta CDR3 regions. RT-PCR in the first round used HTBI primers; a second-round multiplex PCR followed. TCRdb redid the calling of the multiplex PCR reads with MiXCR, one entry per CDR3 protein. Of approximately 210,000 distinct CDR3 sequences listed, approximately 29% are singletons.

The sequencing sample was made of peripheral blood. This chain uses TRBV5-1 with TRBJ1-6; D call uncertain. The TCR sequence derives from a man aged 45-65 years with Graves' ophthalmopathy. CDR3 nucleotides: TGCGCCAGCAGCAACCGGGAAGCGAATTCACCCCTCCACTTT. This codes for CASSNREANSPLHF. Supplemented by reference TRBV5-1 and TRBJ1-6, the full variable domain reads KAGVTQTPRYLIKTRGQQVTLSCSPISGHRSVSWYQQTPGQGLQFLFEYFSETQRNKGNFPGRFSGRQFSNSRSEMNVSTLELGDSALYLCASSNREANSPLHFGNGTRLTVT.